The rows below give T cell receptor beta chains drawn from one sample of a study of T cell repertoires in cytomegalovirus infection. MiXCR, applied by TCRdb to the reads, yields one record per CDR3 protein. The sample carries around 530,000 distinct CDR3 sequences, approximately 25% recorded once. The sample was PBMCs. These TCRs come from a human donor in good health (CMV status not recorded). Some clones in this sample may be carry-over from other donors' samples. The CDR3 runs from the conserved cysteine through the conserved F or W. The order of the fields is D gene, clone size, V gene, J gene, CDR3 DNA, CDR3 protein. A D gene is named only where the DNA matches it firmly. A clone size is listed for some rows: how often the clone was seen (once, few, many), or a class if it is expanded.

D gene: TRBD2
clone size: .
V gene: TRBV20-1
J gene: TRBJ2-3
CDR3 DNA: TGCAGTGCTAGCTTCGGACTAGCGGGAGGGGGCACAGATACGCAGTATTTT
CDR3 protein: CSASFGLAGGGTDTQYF

D gene: TRBD1
clone size: few
V gene: TRBV6-2/TRBV6-3
J gene: TRBJ1-2
CDR3 DNA: TGTGCCAGCACCTTACCCGGGACAGGCGGACTCCCTGGCTACACCTTC
CDR3 protein: CASTLPGTGGLPGYTF

D gene: .
clone size: few
V gene: TRBV14
J gene: TRBJ1-2
CDR3 DNA: TGTGCCAGCAGCCAAGATTTAGGTTTTACCTACACCTTC
CDR3 protein: CASSQDLGFTYTF

D gene: .
clone size: .
V gene: TRBV7-9
J gene: TRBJ1-2
CDR3 DNA: TGTGCCAGCAGCTCTGACGGCAATAACTATGGCTACACCTTC
CDR3 protein: CASSSDGNNYGYTF

D gene: .
clone size: .
V gene: TRBV6-5
J gene: TRBJ2-3
CDR3 DNA: TGTGCCAGCAGTTCCGGACTACTAGATACGCAGTATTTT
CDR3 protein: CASSSGLLDTQYF

D gene: .
clone size: few
V gene: TRBV7-2
J gene: TRBJ2-2
CDR3 DNA: TGTGCCAGCAGCTCCTACAGTACCGGGGAGCTGTTTTTT
CDR3 protein: CASSSYSTGELFF

D gene: .
clone size: few
V gene: TRBV28
J gene: TRBJ2-1
CDR3 DNA: TGTGCCAGCAGTTCGTTGTACTCCTACAATGAGCAGTTCTTC
CDR3 protein: CASSSLYSYNEQFF

D gene: TRBD2
clone size: few
V gene: TRBV12-3/TRBV12-4
J gene: TRBJ2-4
CDR3 DNA: TGTGCCAGCACCCTATGGGCGGGAGGGCTAGCCAAAAACATTCAGTACTTC
CDR3 protein: CASTLWAGGLAKNIQYF

D gene: .
clone size: .
V gene: TRBV4-1
J gene: TRBJ1-2
CDR3 DNA: TGCGCCAGCAGCCAAGAGCCAGGGCCAGCTAACTATGGCTACACCTTC
CDR3 protein: CASSQEPGPANYGYTF

D gene: TRBD2
clone size: .
V gene: TRBV29-1
J gene: TRBJ2-7
CDR3 DNA: TGCAGCGTTGAAGGCAGGACATCGAGACCGGGACTAGCATCCTACGAGCAGTACTTC
CDR3 protein: CSVEGRTSRPGLASYEQYF

D gene: .
clone size: .
V gene: TRBV28
J gene: TRBJ2-1
CDR3 DNA: TGTGCCAGCGTTGCCCCCTACAATGAGCAGTTCTTC
CDR3 protein: CASVAPYNEQFF

D gene: TRBD2
clone size: few
V gene: TRBV24-1
J gene: TRBJ2-1
CDR3 DNA: TGTGCCACCAGTGAAACCCGGGAGGCTCTACGCAATGAGCAGTTCTTC
CDR3 protein: CATSETREALRNEQFF

D gene: TRBD1
clone size: once
V gene: TRBV4-2
J gene: TRBJ2-1
CDR3 DNA: TGTGCCAGCAGCTCCACCAGGGGGAGCGTCTACAATGAGCAGTTCTTC
CDR3 protein: CASSSTRGSVYNEQFF

D gene: TRBD2
clone size: few
V gene: TRBV7-3
J gene: TRBJ2-1
CDR3 DNA: TGTGCCAGCAGCCACAACCCGGGACTAGTTCGTCCCAATGAGCAGTTCTTC
CDR3 protein: CASSHNPGLVRPNEQFF

D gene: TRBD2
clone size: .
V gene: TRBV20-1
J gene: TRBJ2-1
CDR3 DNA: TGCAGTGCTACCGGACTAGCGGGAGCGCACTCCTACAATGAGCAGTTCTTC
CDR3 protein: CSATGLAGAHSYNEQFF

D gene: .
clone size: few
V gene: TRBV30
J gene: TRBJ1-1
CDR3 DNA: TGTGCCTGGAGGAATGGGAGCCCTGAAGCTTTCTTT
CDR3 protein: CAWRNGSPEAFF

D gene: TRBD1
clone size: .
V gene: TRBV24-1
J gene: TRBJ2-1
CDR3 DNA: TGTGCCACCAGTGGGGACAGGGTGCATGAGCAGTTCTTC
CDR3 protein: CATSGDRVHEQFF

D gene: TRBD2
clone size: .
V gene: TRBV5-5
J gene: TRBJ2-7
CDR3 DNA: TGTGCCAGCAGATTCGGCGGGGGCTACGAGCAGTACTTC
CDR3 protein: CASRFGGGYEQYF

D gene: .
clone size: .
V gene: TRBV7-4
J gene: TRBJ2-1
CDR3 DNA: TGTGCCAGCAGCTTAATTCCTCAACAACGCAATGAGCAGTTCTTC
CDR3 protein: CASSLIPQQRNEQFF

D gene: TRBD2
clone size: .
V gene: TRBV5-6
J gene: TRBJ2-7
CDR3 DNA: TGTGCCAGCAGCTATACTAGCGGGAATAACGACGAGCAGTACTTC
CDR3 protein: CASSYTSGNNDEQYF

D gene: TRBD2
clone size: .
V gene: TRBV6-2/TRBV6-3
J gene: TRBJ2-1
CDR3 DNA: TGTGCCAGCAGAAGGACTAGCGGGAGTTCCTACAATGAGCAGTTCTTC
CDR3 protein: CASRRTSGSSYNEQFF

D gene: .
clone size: few
V gene: TRBV24-1
J gene: TRBJ1-6
CDR3 DNA: TGTGCCACCAGTGAGAACACGGGTTCACCCCTCCACTTT
CDR3 protein: CATSENTGSPLHF

D gene: .
clone size: .
V gene: TRBV4-3
J gene: TRBJ2-3
CDR3 DNA: TGCGCCAGCAGCCAAGATCCAAGTCCTGGCACAGATACGCAGTATTTT
CDR3 protein: CASSQDPSPGTDTQYF

D gene: .
clone size: .
V gene: TRBV7-9
J gene: TRBJ2-2
CDR3 DNA: TGTGCCAGCAGGGGTGCCGGGGAGCTGTTTTTT
CDR3 protein: CASRGAGELFF

D gene: TRBD2
clone size: .
V gene: TRBV2
J gene: TRBJ2-7
CDR3 DNA: TGTGCCAGCAGTAGAGAGGGACTAGGGACATCGAAGCAGTACTTC
CDR3 protein: CASSREGLGTSKQYF

D gene: .
clone size: .
V gene: TRBV7-2
J gene: TRBJ2-7
CDR3 DNA: TGTGCCAGCAGCCTTCACACTCTCTACGAGCAGTACTTC
CDR3 protein: CASSLHTLYEQYF

D gene: TRBD1
clone size: few
V gene: TRBV6-1
J gene: TRBJ2-2
CDR3 DNA: TGTGCCAGCAGTGCCCTATGGACAGGGCTGAACACCGGGGAGCTGTTTTTT
CDR3 protein: CASSALWTGLNTGELFF

D gene: .
clone size: .
V gene: TRBV6-2/TRBV6-3
J gene: TRBJ1-5
CDR3 DNA: TGTGCCAGCAGTTACGGTCGGGGGGCGAAGCAGCCCCAGCATTTT
CDR3 protein: CASSYGRGAKQPQHF

D gene: TRBD2
clone size: .
V gene: TRBV20-1
J gene: TRBJ2-3
CDR3 DNA: TGCAGTGCTAGAGGAAGCGGGAGGAGCCTGCGCACAGATACGCAGTATTTT
CDR3 protein: CSARGSGRSLRTDTQYF

D gene: TRBD1
clone size: few
V gene: TRBV25-1
J gene: TRBJ2-3
CDR3 DNA: TGTGCCAGCAGTGACGGGACAGGGGGAGGTTATAGCACAGATACGCAGTATTTT
CDR3 protein: CASSDGTGGGYSTDTQYF

D gene: .
clone size: few
V gene: TRBV6-2/TRBV6-3
J gene: TRBJ1-5
CDR3 DNA: TGTGCCAGCAAAAGAAATAGCAATCAGCCCCAGCATTTT
CDR3 protein: CASKRNSNQPQHF

D gene: TRBD1
clone size: .
V gene: TRBV28
J gene: TRBJ2-7
CDR3 DNA: TGTGCCAGCAGTCCCCCAGGACAGGGTAGATCCTACGAGCAGTACTTC
CDR3 protein: CASSPPGQGRSYEQYF

D gene: .
clone size: many
V gene: TRBV7-2
J gene: TRBJ1-5
CDR3 DNA: TGTGCCAGCAGCTTAGAAGCAGGGTATAGCAATCAGCCCCAGCATTTT
CDR3 protein: CASSLEAGYSNQPQHF

D gene: TRBD1
clone size: many
V gene: TRBV12-3/TRBV12-4
J gene: TRBJ1-1
CDR3 DNA: TGTGCCAGCCGGGACAGGGGGAACACTGAAGCTTTCTTT
CDR3 protein: CASRDRGNTEAFF

D gene: TRBD2
clone size: .
V gene: TRBV20-1
J gene: TRBJ2-1
CDR3 DNA: TGCAGTGCTCCCCCCCGACTCGCGGGAGGGGATGAGCAGTTCTTC
CDR3 protein: CSAPPRLAGGDEQFF

D gene: .
clone size: .
V gene: TRBV12-3/TRBV12-4
J gene: TRBJ2-2
CDR3 DNA: TGTGCCAGCAGCGAAACCGGGACGCACAATGCCGGGGAGCTGTTTTTT
CDR3 protein: CASSETGTHNAGELFF

D gene: .
clone size: .
V gene: TRBV28
J gene: TRBJ1-3
CDR3 DNA: TGTGCCAGCAGTTTGGGGACCTTGAACACCATATATTTT
CDR3 protein: CASSLGTLNTIYF

D gene: .
clone size: few
V gene: TRBV4-2
J gene: TRBJ2-3
CDR3 DNA: TGTGCCAGCAGTCCCTTGCGGGACACAGATACGCAGTATTTT
CDR3 protein: CASSPLRDTDTQYF

D gene: TRBD2
clone size: .
V gene: TRBV4-3
J gene: TRBJ2-2
CDR3 DNA: TGCGCCAGCAGCCAAGCGGGGAGCGGGAGGTACACCGGGGAGCTGTTTTTT
CDR3 protein: CASSQAGSGRYTGELFF

D gene: .
clone size: .
V gene: TRBV7-9
J gene: TRBJ1-1
CDR3 DNA: TGTGCCAGCAGCAAATCAGGGCGGGCTACTGAAGCTTTCTTT
CDR3 protein: CASSKSGRATEAFF

D gene: .
clone size: few
V gene: TRBV7-2
J gene: TRBJ1-5
CDR3 DNA: TGTGCCAGCAGTTTAACATCGTTCAGGCAGCCCCAGCATTTT
CDR3 protein: CASSLTSFRQPQHF

D gene: .
clone size: .
V gene: TRBV11-2
J gene: TRBJ2-7
CDR3 DNA: TGTGCCAGCAGCCCCCCACGGCAGGCAAACTACGAGCAGTACTTC
CDR3 protein: CASSPPRQANYEQYF

D gene: TRBD1
clone size: few
V gene: TRBV19
J gene: TRBJ1-5
CDR3 DNA: TGTGCCACCAGCAGGGGGGCTGGCAATCAGCCCCAGCATTTT
CDR3 protein: CATSRGAGNQPQHF